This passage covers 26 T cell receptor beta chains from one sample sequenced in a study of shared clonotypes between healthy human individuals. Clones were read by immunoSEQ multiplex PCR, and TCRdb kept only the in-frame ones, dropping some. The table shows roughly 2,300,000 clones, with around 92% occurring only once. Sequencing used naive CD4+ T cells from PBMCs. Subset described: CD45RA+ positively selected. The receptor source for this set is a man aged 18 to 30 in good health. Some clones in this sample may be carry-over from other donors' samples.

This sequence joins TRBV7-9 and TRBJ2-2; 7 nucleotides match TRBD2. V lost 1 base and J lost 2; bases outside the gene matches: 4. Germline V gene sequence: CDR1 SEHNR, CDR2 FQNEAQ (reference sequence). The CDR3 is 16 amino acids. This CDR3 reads CASSLDLAVNTGELFF. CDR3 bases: TGTGCCAGCAGCTTAGATCTAGCGGTAAACACCGGGGAGCTGTTTTTT.

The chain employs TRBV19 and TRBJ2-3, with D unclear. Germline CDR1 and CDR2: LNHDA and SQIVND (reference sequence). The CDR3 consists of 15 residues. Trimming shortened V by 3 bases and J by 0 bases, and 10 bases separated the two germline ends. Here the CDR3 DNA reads TGTGCCAGTAGTATGGAGCGTTATAGCACAGATACGCAGTATTTT. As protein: CASSMERYSTDTQYF.

The CDR3, as DNA: TGTGCCAGCAGCGTAGGAGGAAATGGGGTTAATGAGCAGTTCTTC. As protein: CASSVGGNGVNEQFF. This sequence joins TRBV9 and TRBJ2-1; D ambiguous. V gave up 0 bases and J gave up 7 bases, with 14 bases separating them. From germline, CDR1 is SGDLS and CDR2 YYNGEE. This CDR3 is 15 amino acids long.

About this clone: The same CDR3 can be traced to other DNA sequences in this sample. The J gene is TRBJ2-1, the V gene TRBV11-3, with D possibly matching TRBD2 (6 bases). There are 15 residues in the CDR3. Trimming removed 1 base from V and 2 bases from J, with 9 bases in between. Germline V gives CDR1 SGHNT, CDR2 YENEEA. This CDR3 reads CASSLGGRTYNEQFF. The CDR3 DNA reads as TGTGCCAGCAGCTTAGGGGGGAGGACCTACAATGAGCAGTTCTTC.

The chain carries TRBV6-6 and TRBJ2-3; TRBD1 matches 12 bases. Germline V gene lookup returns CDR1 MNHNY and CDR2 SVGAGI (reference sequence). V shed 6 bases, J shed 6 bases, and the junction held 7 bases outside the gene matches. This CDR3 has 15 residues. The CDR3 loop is CASRFGTGGADTQYF. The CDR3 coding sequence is TGTGCCAGCAGATTCGGGACAGGGGGCGCGGATACGCAGTATTTT.

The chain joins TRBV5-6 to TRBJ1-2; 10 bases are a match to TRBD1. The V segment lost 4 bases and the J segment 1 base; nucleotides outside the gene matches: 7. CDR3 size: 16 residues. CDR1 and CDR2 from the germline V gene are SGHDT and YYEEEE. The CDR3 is CASSPGTGESNYGYTF. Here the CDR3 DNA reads TGTGCCAGCAGCCCCGGGACAGGGGAAAGTAACTATGGCTACACCTTC.

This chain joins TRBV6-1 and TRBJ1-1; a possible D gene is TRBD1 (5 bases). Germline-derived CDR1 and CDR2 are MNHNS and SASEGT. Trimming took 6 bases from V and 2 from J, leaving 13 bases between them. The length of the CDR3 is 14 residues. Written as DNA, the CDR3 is TGTGCCAGCAGGGCCTGGGGACCTAACACTGAAGCTTTCTTT. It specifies CASRAWGPNTEAFF.

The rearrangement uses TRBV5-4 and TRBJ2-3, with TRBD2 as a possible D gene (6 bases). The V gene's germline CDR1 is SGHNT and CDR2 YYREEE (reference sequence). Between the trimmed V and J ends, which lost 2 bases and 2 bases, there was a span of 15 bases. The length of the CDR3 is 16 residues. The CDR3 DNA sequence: TGTGCCAGCAGCTTCCGGCGGGACCTAAACACAGATACGCAGTATTTT. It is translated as CASSFRRDLNTDTQYF.

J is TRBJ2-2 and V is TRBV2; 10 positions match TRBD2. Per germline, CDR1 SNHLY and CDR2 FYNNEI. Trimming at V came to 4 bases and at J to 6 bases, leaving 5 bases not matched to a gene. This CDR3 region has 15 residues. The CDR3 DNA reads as TGTGCCAGCAGTGTTCTAGCGGGAGAGGCCGGGGAGCTGTTTTTT. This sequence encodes CASSVLAGEAGELFF.

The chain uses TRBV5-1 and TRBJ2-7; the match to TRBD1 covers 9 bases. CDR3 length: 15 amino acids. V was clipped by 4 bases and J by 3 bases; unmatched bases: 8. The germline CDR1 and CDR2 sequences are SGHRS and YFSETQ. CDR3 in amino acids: CASSPRGQGVYEQYF. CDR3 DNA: TGCGCCAGCAGCCCGAGGGGACAGGGAGTCTACGAGCAGTACTTC.

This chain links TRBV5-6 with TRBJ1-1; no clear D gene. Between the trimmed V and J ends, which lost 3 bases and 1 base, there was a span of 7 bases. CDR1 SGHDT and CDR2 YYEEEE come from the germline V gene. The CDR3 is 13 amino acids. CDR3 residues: CASSSDGNTEAFF. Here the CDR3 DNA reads TGTGCCAGCAGCTCGGACGGGAACACTGAAGCTTTCTTT.

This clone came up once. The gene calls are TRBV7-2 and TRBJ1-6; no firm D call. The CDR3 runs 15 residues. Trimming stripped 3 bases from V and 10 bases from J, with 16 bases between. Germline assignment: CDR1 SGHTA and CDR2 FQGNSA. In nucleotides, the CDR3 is TGTGCCAGCAGCTTCGTTCGGGGAATTGGATCACCCCTCCACTTT. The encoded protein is CASSFVRGIGSPLHF.

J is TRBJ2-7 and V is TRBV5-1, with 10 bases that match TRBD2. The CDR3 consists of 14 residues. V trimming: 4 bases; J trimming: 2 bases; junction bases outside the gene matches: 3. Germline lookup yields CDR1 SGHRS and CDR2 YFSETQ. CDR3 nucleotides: TGCGCCAGCAGCACCAGCGGGAGGGCCTACGAGCAGTACTTC. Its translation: CASSTSGRAYEQYF.

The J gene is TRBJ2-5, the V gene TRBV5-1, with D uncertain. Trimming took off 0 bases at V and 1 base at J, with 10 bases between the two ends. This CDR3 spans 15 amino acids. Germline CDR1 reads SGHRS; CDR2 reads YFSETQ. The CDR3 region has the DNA TGCGCCAGCAGCTTGGGGGCGTACAGCCAAGAGACCCAGTACTTC. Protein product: CASSLGAYSQETQYF.

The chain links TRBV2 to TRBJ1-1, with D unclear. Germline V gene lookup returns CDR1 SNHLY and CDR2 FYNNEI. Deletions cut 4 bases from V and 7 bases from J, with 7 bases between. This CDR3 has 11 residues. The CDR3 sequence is CASSGFGEAFF. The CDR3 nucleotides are TGTGCCAGCAGTGGATTTGGTGAAGCTTTCTTT.

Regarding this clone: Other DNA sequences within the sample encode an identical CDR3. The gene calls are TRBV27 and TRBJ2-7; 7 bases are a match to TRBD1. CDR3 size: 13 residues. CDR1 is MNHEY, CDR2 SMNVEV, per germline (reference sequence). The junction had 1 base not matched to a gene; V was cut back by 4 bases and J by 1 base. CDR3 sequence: CASSYRGSYEQYF. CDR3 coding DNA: TGTGCCAGCAGTTACAGGGGTTCCTACGAGCAGTACTTC.

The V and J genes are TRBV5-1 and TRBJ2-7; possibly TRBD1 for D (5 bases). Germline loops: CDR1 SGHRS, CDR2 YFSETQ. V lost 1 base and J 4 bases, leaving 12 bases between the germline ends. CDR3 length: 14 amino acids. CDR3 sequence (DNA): TGCGCCAGCAGCTTGTCAGGGTTCCTATACGAGCAGTACTTC. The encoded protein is CASSLSGFLYEQYF.

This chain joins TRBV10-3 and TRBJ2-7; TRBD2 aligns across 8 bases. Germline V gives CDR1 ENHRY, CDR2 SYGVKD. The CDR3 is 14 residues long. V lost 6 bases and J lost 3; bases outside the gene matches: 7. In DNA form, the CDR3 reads TGTGCCATCAGGCGGGGGGCGGACGTCTACGAGCAGTACTTC. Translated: CAIRRGADVYEQYF.

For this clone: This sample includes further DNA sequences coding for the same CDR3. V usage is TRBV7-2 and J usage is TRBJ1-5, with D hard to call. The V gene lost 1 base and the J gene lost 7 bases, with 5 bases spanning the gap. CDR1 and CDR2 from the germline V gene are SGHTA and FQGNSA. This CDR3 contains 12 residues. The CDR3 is CASSLVGQPQHF. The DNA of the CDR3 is TGTGCCAGCAGCTTAGTGGGGCAGCCCCAGCATTTT.

This CDR3 reads CASSLGGRGSYEQYF. For the CDR3, the DNA is TGCGCCAGCAGCTTGGGTGGCAGAGGCTCCTACGAGCAGTACTTC. The chain couples TRBV5-1 to TRBJ2-7; D is uncertain. The CDR3 is made up of 15 amino acids. V dropped 0 bases and J dropped 0 bases, with 10 bases sitting between them. From germline, CDR1 is SGHRS and CDR2 YFSETQ.

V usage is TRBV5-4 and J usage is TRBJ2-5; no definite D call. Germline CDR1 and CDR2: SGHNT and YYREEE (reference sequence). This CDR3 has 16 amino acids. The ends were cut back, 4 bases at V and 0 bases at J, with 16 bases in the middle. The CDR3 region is CASSESGSKYQETQYF. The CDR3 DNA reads TGTGCCAGCAGCGAAAGTGGCTCAAAGTACCAAGAGACCCAGTACTTC.

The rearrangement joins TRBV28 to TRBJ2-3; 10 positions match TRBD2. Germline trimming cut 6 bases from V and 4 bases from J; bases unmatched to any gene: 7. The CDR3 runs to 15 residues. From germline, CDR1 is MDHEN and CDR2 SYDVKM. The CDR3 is CASSLLAGASDTQYF. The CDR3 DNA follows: TGTGCCAGCAGCCTTCTAGCGGGAGCTTCAGATACGCAGTATTTT. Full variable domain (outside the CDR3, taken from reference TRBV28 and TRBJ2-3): DVKVTQSSRYLVKRTGEKVFLECVQDMDHENMFWYRQDPGLGLRLIYFSYDVKMKEKGDIPEGYSVSREKKERFSLILESASTNQTSMYLCASSLLAGASDTQYFGPGTRLTVL.

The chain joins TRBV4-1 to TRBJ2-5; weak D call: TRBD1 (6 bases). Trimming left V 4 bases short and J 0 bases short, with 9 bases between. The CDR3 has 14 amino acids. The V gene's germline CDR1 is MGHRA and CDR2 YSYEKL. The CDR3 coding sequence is TGCGCCAGCAGCCCGCGACAGGACCAAGAGACCCAGTACTTC. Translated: CASSPRQDQETQYF.

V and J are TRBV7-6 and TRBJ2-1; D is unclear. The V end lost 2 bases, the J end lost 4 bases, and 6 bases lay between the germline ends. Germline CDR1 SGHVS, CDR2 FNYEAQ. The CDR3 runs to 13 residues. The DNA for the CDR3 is TGTGCCAGCAGCTTAAACAGTTACAATGAGCAGTTCTTC. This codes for CASSLNSYNEQFF.

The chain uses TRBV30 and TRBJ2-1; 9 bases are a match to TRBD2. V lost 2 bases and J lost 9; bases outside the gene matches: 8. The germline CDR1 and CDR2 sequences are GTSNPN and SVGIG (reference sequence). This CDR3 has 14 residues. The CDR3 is CAWSISGSNGEQFF. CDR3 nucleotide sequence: TGTGCCTGGAGTATTAGCGGGAGTAACGGTGAGCAGTTCTTC.

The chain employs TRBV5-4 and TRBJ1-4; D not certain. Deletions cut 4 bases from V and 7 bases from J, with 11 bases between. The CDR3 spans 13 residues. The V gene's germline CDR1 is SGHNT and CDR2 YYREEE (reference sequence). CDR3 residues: CASSPGPAEKLFF. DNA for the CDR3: TGTGCCAGCAGCCCGGGCCCTGCTGAAAAACTGTTTTTT.